What follows are 5 T cell receptor beta chains derived from one specimen sequenced in a study of lung T cells in sarcoidosis with Löfgren's syndrome. TCRdb passed the reads through MiXCR, listing each CDR3 protein once. The sample shows 15,000 to 25,000 distinct CDR3 sequences, around 20% of them seen only once. The sequenced sample consisted of CD4+ T cells from bronchoalveolar lavage. The receptors here all came from a human donor with sarcoidosis (Löfgren's syndrome or another form), or a control subject (not recorded which).

This chain links TRBV10-2 with TRBJ2-1, with D unclear. Germline V lookup: CDR1 WSHSY, CDR2 SAAADI. Trimming removed 6 bases at V and 4 bases at J, with 10 bases between. The CDR3 has 13 residues. The DNA of the CDR3 is TGCGCCAGCAGCGAAAACCCGTACAATGAGCAGTTCTTC. Its translation: CASSENPYNEQFF.

The table lists this clonotype with many counts. J is TRBJ2-7 and V is TRBV7-8, with 12 bases fitting TRBD2. CDR1 is SGHVS and CDR2 is FQNEAQ in the germline V gene. This CDR3 is built from 16 residues. V shed 5 bases, J shed 2 bases, and the junction held 7 bases outside the gene matches. The CDR3 DNA reads as TGTGCCAGCAGCCTAGGGGGACTAGCGGGCACCTACGAGCAGTACTTC. It is translated as CASSLGGLAGTYEQYF.

This clonotype was observed at least ten times. The chain combines TRBV7-2 with TRBJ2-7, with D possibly TRBD1 on 5 matching bases. CDR1 SGHTA and CDR2 FQGNSA come from the germline V gene. The CDR3 has 14 amino acids. Trimming took off 3 bases at V and 1 base at J, with 10 bases between the two ends. The CDR3 reads CASSLLGASYEQYF. The CDR3 coding sequence is TGTGCCAGCAGCTTGCTTGGGGCTTCCTACGAGCAGTACTTC.

This chain joins TRBV30 and TRBJ1-3; D gene unclear. The CDR3 is 15 amino acids. V gave up 1 base and J gave up 0 bases, with 10 bases separating them. CDR1 and CDR2 from the germline V gene are GTSNPN and SVGIG (reference sequence). The CDR3 region is CAWSGDAFSGNTIYF. CDR3 in DNA: TGTGCCTGGAGTGGAGATGCCTTCTCTGGAAACACCATATATTTT.

This clonotype was seen at least ten times. V gene TRBV20-1 combines with J gene TRBJ2-3; the D gene is possibly TRBD1 (6 bases). Looked up from germline, CDR1 is DFQATT and CDR2 is SNEGSKA (reference sequence). The ends were cut back, 7 bases at V and 4 bases at J, with 21 bases in the middle. CDR3 length: 15 amino acids. CDR3 bases: TGCAGTGTATCACCCTCAGGACAGAAGCCAGATACGCAGTATTTT. Its translation: CSVSPSGQKPDTQYF.